This TCR beta chain is from a study of T cell repertoires in cytomegalovirus infection. As for the study in general: Evidence of both CMV infection and a matching HLA type came from public TCR beta signatures. General observations from the study: Accumulated public TCR beta family frequency recognized individuals carrying CMV together with the relevant HLA.

TCRdb fed the reads into MiXCR, producing one record per CDR3 protein. The data show under 350,000 distinct CDR3 sequences, about 20% seen once. In this sample, this clonotype turned up many times. The antigen remains unidentified. The ends were cut back, 5 bases at V and 5 bases at J, with 11 bases in the middle. Germline-derived CDR1 and CDR2 are SGHTA and FQGNSA. This CDR3 is built from 13 residues. The source of this sequence is a human donor in good health (CMV status not recorded). Some clones in this sample may be carry-over from other donors' samples. The sample was cultured PBMCs, taken from culture after CMV antigen stimulation. This chain connects TRBV7-2 to TRBJ2-3; D gene ambiguous. In nucleotides, the CDR3 is TGTGCCAGCAGCCCTTCACTTGGAGATACGCAGTATTTT. The encoded protein is CASSPSLGDTQYF. The full variable domain, rest sourced from reference TRBV7-2 and TRBJ2-3, is GAGVSQSPSNKVTEKGKDVELRCDPISGHTALYWYRQSLGQGLEFLIYFQGNSAPDKSGLPSDRFSAERTGGSVSTLTIQRTQQEDSAVYLCASSPSLGDTQYFGPGTRLTVL.